The clone carrying this T cell receptor beta chain was detected once. This sample is drawn from a study of technical replicates of blood from several donors. Trimming took 2 bases from V and 13 from J, leaving 11 bases between them. This CDR3 spans 11 amino acids. CDR1 and CDR2 (germline): MNHNS, SASEGT. Method: immunoSEQ multiplex PCR; TCRdb's copy keeps in-frame clones and lacks some. The table records some 87,000 clones, approximately 96% of them present only once. This sequence was found in a human donor in good health. The chain couples TRBV6-1 to TRBJ1-2; D might be TRBD1 (5 bases). The sequenced sample consisted of T cells isolated from PBMCs. The CDR3 protein is CASSEYFRGTF. The DNA of the CDR3 is TGTGCCAGCAGTGAATATTTTAGGGGCACCTTC.